This TCR beta chain was sequenced in a study of blood T cell repertoires in COVID-19. Turning to the study itself: T cells, B-cell-depleted T cells, or PBMCs supplied cDNA or gDNA.

From germline, CDR1 is LNHDA and CDR2 SQIVND (reference sequence). This CDR3 contains 14 residues. The ends were cut back, 7 bases at V and 6 bases at J, with 16 bases in the middle. This clone was counted once. Original data processing: Using reference gene primer amplification, nucleated cell counts were estimated. TCRdb's copy holds only in-frame clones and misses some; the assay was immunoSEQ multiplex PCR. V and J calls and clone size are copied from that table; D and trimming were computed from the DNA. The table records about 130,000 clones, about 72% of them present only once. This chain joins TRBV19 and TRBJ1-5; D is possibly TRBD1 (5 bases). The source of this sequence is a woman in her 70s with acute or convalescent COVID-19. The specimen was peripheral blood. The CDR3 reads CASKGQGMSQPQHF. For the CDR3, the DNA is TGTGCCAGTAAGGGTCAGGGAATGTCTCAGCCCCAGCATTTT.